These 15 T cell receptor beta chains came from one sample sequenced in a study of T cell repertoires in ileal Crohn's disease. Specified time point: neoterminal ileum biopsy at postoperative endoscopy, about 6 months after surgery. Profiled with immunoSEQ multiplex PCR; TCRdb holds only in-frame clones, not every one. The data show over 15,000 clones, over 60% seen once. The sample taken for sequencing was ileal tissue. These TCRs come from an adult with Crohn's disease.

V gene TRBV6-1 combines with J gene TRBJ2-5, with 8 bases matching TRBD1. The germline CDR1 and CDR2 sequences are MNHNS and SASEGT. The CDR3 sequence is 15 residues long. J was trimmed by 3 bases and V by 7 bases; bases with no gene match: 10. CDR3 sequence: CASTFASGGEETQYF. The CDR3 DNA is TGTGCCAGCACTTTCGCGTCAGGGGGCGAAGAGACCCAGTACTTC.

This clone was picked up a small number of times. This rearrangement joins TRBV2 to TRBJ2-1; 9 bases align to TRBD2. This CDR3 is built from 16 residues. V was pared by 7 bases and J by 6 bases, with 13 bases of the junction left unmatched. Germline loops: CDR1 SNHLY, CDR2 FYNNEI. The CDR3 coding sequence is TGTGCCAGCAACAGGGATCGGGGCGGGAGGGTCAATGAGCAGTTCTTC. Translated, it gives CASNRDRGGRVNEQFF.

The V call is TRBV2, the J call TRBJ2-2, with 10 bases fitting TRBD1. This CDR3 spans 14 amino acids. Germline loops: CDR1 SNHLY, CDR2 FYNNEI. V was clipped by 4 bases and J by 7 bases; unmatched bases: 3. In DNA form, the CDR3 reads TGTGCCAGCAGTGTACGGGACAGGGGCGGGGAGCTGTTTTTT. Its protein is CASSVRDRGGELFF.

The genes are TRBV6-5 and TRBJ2-2, with TRBD2 identical over 8 bases. The J segment lost 2 bases and the V segment lost 2 bases, leaving 4 bases of the junction unmatched. The CDR3 totals 16 residues. CDR1 MNHEY and CDR2 SVGAGI come from the germline V gene. CDR3 in amino acids: CASSYRTSGNTGELFF. In nucleotides, the CDR3 is TGTGCCAGCAGTTACCGCACTAGCGGCAACACCGGGGAGCTGTTTTTT.

This clone was detected only a few times. The chain is built from TRBV15 and TRBJ1-1; tentative D call: TRBD1 (5 bases). Trimming shortened V by 2 bases and J by 1 base, and 5 bases separated the two germline ends. Germline CDR1 reads LNHNV; CDR2 reads YYDKDF (reference sequence). This CDR3 spans 13 amino acids. The CDR3 DNA reads as TGTGCCACCAGCAGACAGGGGAACACTGAAGCTTTCTTT. This codes for CATSRQGNTEAFF.

The genes are TRBV19 and TRBJ1-1; TRBD1 matches at 8 bases. The V gene end was trimmed by 4 bases and the J gene end by 0 bases; junction bases not matched to a gene: 7. There are 16 residues in the CDR3. The V gene's germline CDR1 is LNHDA and CDR2 SQIVND (reference sequence). Here the CDR3 DNA reads TGTGCCAGTAGTAGGACAGGGCAGAGGCTGAACACTGAAGCTTTCTTT. This gives the protein CASSRTGQRLNTEAFF. Supplemented by reference TRBV19 and TRBJ1-1, the full variable domain reads DGGITQSPKYLFRKEGQNVTLSCEQNLNHDAMYWYRQDPGQGLRLIYYSQIVNDFQKGDIAEGYSVSREKKESFPLTVTSAQKNPTAFYLCASSRTGQRLNTEAFFGQGTRLTVV.

V is TRBV7-2 and J is TRBJ2-5; tentatively, D is TRBD1 (5 bases). The germline gives CDR1 SGHTA, CDR2 FQGNSA. The CDR3 spans 14 residues. Trimming took off 4 bases at V and 5 bases at J, with 14 bases between the two ends. CDR3: CASSSTGRGETQYF. The CDR3 coding sequence is TGTGCCAGCAGCTCAACCGGTAGGGGCGAGACCCAGTACTTC.

This chain uses TRBV5-8 with TRBJ2-1, with 12 positions matching TRBD2. Trimming at V came to 1 base and at J to 7 bases, leaving 6 bases not matched to a gene. CDR1 SGHTS and CDR2 YDEGEE come from the germline V gene. The CDR3 is 16 residues long. CDR3 DNA: TGTGCCAGCAGCTTGAAGTGGACTAGCGGGATAAATGAGCAGTTCTTC. Its translation is CASSLKWTSGINEQFF.

The chain links TRBV14 to TRBJ2-1; 10 positions agree with TRBD1. CDR3 length: 15 amino acids. The germline V gene has CDR1 SGHDN and CDR2 FVKESK. Trimming took 5 bases from V and 7 from J; bases not matched to a gene: 8. DNA of the CDR3: TGTGCCAGCAGCGCACCGGGACAGGGGACGAATGAGCAGTTCTTC. Protein product: CASSAPGQGTNEQFF.

This clone has only one observation. The V gene is TRBV7-8, the J gene TRBJ1-1; a possible D gene is TRBD1 (5 bases). The CDR3 contains 15 residues. CDR1 is SGHVS and CDR2 is FQNEAQ in the germline V gene. Trimming stripped 5 bases from V and 4 bases from J, with 17 bases between. CDR3 in amino acids: CASSPSGRVGTEAFF. Written as DNA, the CDR3 is TGTGCCAGCAGCCCATCAGGGAGGGTGGGCACTGAAGCTTTCTTT.

The chain links TRBV4-1 to TRBJ2-1, with D tentatively TRBD2 (7 bases). Germline assignment: CDR1 MGHRA and CDR2 YSYEKL. Trimming cost V 4 bases and J 7 bases, with 26 bases left between them. This CDR3 is built from 18 residues. The CDR3 spells CASSPPAGVRGLKNEQFF. The DNA for the CDR3 is TGCGCCAGCAGCCCCCCTGCGGGGGTCAGGGGACTAAAAAATGAGCAGTTCTTC.

By share of the sample, this clone is medium-sized (0.01 to 0.1%). The V gene is TRBV6-5, the J gene TRBJ1-5, with 7 bases identical to TRBD1. CDR1 is MNHEY and CDR2 is SVGAGI in the germline V gene. The CDR3 has 15 residues. Losses at the gene ends were 6 bases for V and 3 bases for J; bases not matched to a gene: 8. The CDR3 loop reads CASRGRDSHNQPQHF. The DNA for the CDR3 is TGTGCCAGCAGGGGTAGGGACAGCCACAATCAGCCCCAGCATTTT.

This clone qualifies as medium-sized (0.01 to 0.1%). The V call is TRBV5-1, the J call TRBJ2-1; 7 bases agree with TRBD1. This CDR3 region has 11 residues. Germline trimming cut 4 bases from V and 12 bases from J; bases unmatched to any gene: 4. Germline-derived CDR1 and CDR2 are SGHRS and YFSETQ. CDR3 nucleotides: TGCGCCAGCAGCGTGGACAGGAGGCAGTTCTTC. As protein: CASSVDRRQFF.

The CDR3 DNA is TGTGCCAGCAGTGGCGGGGGGGAGCTGTTTTTT. This encodes CASSGGGELFF. The chain combines TRBV6-6 with TRBJ2-2; a possible D gene is TRBD2 (5 bases). There are 11 residues in the CDR3. Deletions cut 5 bases from V and 8 bases from J, with 6 bases between. Germline CDR1 and CDR2: MNHNY and SVGAGI (reference sequence).

This clone has more than one count but fewer than ten. The V call is TRBV19, the J call TRBJ1-1; possible D gene TRBD1, 5 bases. This CDR3 is 12 amino acids long. The V end was cut by 11 bases, the J end by 1 base, with 11 bases between. CDR1 and CDR2 (germline): LNHDA, SQIVND (reference sequence). This CDR3 reads CAGLTGNTEAFF. The CDR3 region has the DNA TGTGCCGGGTTAACAGGGAACACTGAAGCTTTCTTT. Using reference TRBV19 and TRBJ1-1 for the parts outside the CDR3, the full variable domain is DGGITQSPKYLFRKEGQNVTLSCEQNLNHDAMYWYRQDPGQGLRLIYYSQIVNDFQKGDIAEGYSVSREKKESFPLTVTSAQKNPTAFYLCAGLTGNTEAFFGQGTRLTVV.